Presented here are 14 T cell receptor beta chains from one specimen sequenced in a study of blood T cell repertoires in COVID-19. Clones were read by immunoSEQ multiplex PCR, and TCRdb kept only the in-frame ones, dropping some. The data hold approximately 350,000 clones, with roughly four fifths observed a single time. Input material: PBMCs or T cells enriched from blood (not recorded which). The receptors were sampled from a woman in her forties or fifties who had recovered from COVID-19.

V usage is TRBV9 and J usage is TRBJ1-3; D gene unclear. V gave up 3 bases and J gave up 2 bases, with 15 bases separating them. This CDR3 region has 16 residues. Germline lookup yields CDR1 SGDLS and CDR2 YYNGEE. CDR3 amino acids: CASSERAWSPGNTIYF. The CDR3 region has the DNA TGTGCCAGCAGCGAGCGAGCCTGGAGCCCTGGAAACACCATATATTTT.

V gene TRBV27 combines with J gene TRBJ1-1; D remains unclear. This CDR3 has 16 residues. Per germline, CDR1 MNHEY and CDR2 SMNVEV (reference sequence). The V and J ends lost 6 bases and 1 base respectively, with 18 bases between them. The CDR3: CASSPIGEGTNTEAFF. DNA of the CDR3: TGTGCCAGCAGCCCCATCGGAGAGGGAACGAACACTGAAGCTTTCTTT.

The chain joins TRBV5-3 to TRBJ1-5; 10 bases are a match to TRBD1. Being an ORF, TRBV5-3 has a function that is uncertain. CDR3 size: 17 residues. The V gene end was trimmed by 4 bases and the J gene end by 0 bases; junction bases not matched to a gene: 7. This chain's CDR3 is CARSPRDRGYSNQPQHF. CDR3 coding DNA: TGTGCCAGAAGCCCCCGGGACAGGGGTTATAGCAATCAGCCCCAGCATTTT.

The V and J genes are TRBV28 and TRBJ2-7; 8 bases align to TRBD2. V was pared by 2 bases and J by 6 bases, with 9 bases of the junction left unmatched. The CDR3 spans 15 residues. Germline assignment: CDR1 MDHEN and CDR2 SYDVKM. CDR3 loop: CASSLVTGGPAEQYF. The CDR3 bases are TGTGCCAGCAGTTTAGTCACGGGGGGGCCCGCCGAGCAGTACTTC.

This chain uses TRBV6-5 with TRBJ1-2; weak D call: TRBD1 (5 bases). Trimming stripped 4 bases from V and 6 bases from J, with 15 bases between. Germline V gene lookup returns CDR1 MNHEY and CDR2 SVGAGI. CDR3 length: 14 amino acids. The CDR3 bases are TGTGCCAGCAGTTCCCTGGGGGGGAGGGATGGCTACACCTTC. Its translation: CASSSLGGRDGYTF.

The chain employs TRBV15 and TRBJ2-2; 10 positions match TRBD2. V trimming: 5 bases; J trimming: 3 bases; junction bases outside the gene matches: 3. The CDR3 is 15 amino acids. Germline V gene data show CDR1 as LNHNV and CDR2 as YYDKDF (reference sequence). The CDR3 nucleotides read TGTGCCACCAGCTCCGGACTAGCGGACACCGGGGAGCTGTTTTTT. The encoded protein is CATSSGLADTGELFF.

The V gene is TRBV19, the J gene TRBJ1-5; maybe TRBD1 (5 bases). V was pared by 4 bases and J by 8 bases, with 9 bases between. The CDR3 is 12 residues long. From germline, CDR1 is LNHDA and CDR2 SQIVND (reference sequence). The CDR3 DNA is TGTGCCAGTAGTAACCAGGGTGAGCCCCAGCATTTT. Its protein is CASSNQGEPQHF.

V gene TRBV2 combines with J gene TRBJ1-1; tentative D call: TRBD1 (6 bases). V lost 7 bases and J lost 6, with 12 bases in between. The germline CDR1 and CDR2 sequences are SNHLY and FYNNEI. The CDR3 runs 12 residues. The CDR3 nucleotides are TGTGCCAGCACCAGGGGTGTTGCTGAAGCTTTCTTT. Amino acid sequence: CASTRGVAEAFF.

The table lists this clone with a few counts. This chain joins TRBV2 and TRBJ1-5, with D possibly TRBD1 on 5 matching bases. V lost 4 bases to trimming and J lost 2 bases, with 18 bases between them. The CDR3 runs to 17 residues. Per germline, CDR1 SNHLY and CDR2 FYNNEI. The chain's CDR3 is CASSVNGVQGGNQPQHF. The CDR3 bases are TGTGCCAGCAGTGTTAACGGAGTGCAAGGGGGCAATCAGCCCCAGCATTTT.

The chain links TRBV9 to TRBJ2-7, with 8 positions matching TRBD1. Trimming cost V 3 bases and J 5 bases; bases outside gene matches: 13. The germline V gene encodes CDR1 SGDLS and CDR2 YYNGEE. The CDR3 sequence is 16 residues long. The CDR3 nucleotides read TGTGCCAGCAGCGCCCCAGGGGGCGCGGTGCAAGACGAGCAGTACTTC. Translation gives CASSAPGGAVQDEQYF.

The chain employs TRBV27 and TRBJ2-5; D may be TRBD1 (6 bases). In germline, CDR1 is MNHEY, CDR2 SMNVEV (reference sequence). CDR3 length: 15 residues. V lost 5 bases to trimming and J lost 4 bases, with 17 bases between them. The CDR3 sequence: CASSRWQGMRETQYF. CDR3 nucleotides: TGTGCCAGCAGTAGGTGGCAGGGGATGCGAGAGACCCAGTACTTC.

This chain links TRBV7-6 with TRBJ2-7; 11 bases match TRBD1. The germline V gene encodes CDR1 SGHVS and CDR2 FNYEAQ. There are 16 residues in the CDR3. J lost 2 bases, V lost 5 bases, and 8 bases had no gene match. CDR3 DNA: TGTGCCAGCAGCCCAACGGCGGGACAGGGGGCCTACGAGCAGTACTTC. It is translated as CASSPTAGQGAYEQYF.

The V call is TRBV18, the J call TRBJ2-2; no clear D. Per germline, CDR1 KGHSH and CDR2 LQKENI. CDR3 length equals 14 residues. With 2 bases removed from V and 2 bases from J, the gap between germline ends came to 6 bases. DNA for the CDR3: TGTGCCAGCTCACCAGCTCTAAACACCGGGGAGCTGTTTTTT. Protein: CASSPALNTGELFF. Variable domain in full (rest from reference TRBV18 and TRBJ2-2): NAGVMQNPRHLVRRRGQEARLRCSPMKGHSHVYWYRQLPEEGLKFMVYLQKENIIDESGMPKERFSAEFPKEGPSILRIQQVVRGDSAAYFCASSPALNTGELFFGEGSRLTVL.

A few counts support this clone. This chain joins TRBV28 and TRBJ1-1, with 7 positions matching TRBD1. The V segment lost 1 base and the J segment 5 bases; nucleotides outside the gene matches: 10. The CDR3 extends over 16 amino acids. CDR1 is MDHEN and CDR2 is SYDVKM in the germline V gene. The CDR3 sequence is CASSLLTGTVRTEAFF. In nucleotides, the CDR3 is TGTGCCAGCAGTTTATTAACCGGGACAGTTCGGACTGAAGCTTTCTTT.